The 32 T cell receptor beta chains reported below all come from one sample, sequenced in a study of control samples from healthy donors and cancer patients. Clones were read by immunoSEQ multiplex PCR, and TCRdb kept only the in-frame ones, dropping some. The sample contains roughly 120,000 clones, about 89% of which appear only once. Sequencing was done on a sample of blood. Receptors originate from a young woman in good health.

The rearrangement joins TRBV5-6 to TRBJ1-4, with 7 positions matching TRBD1. The germline V gene has CDR1 SGHDT and CDR2 YYEEEE. The junction had 1 base not matched to a gene; V was cut back by 1 base and J by 4 bases. The CDR3 extends over 14 amino acids. CDR3 DNA sequence: TGTGCCAGCAGCTTGTCAGGGGGTAATGAAAAACTGTTTTTT. This gives the protein CASSLSGGNEKLFF.

The V call is TRBV30, the J call TRBJ1-6; unclear D gene. This CDR3 has 13 residues. Per the germline V gene, CDR1 is GTSNPN and CDR2 is SVGIG (reference sequence). V lost 0 bases and J 9 bases, leaving 9 bases between the germline ends. CDR3 DNA sequence: TGTGCCTGGAGTGTATTGGTTGGTTCACCCCTCCACTTT. Its translation: CAWSVLVGSPLHF. The entire variable domain, with the rest obtained from reference TRBV30 and TRBJ1-6, is as follows: SQTIHQWPATLVQPVGSPLSLECTVEGTSNPNLYWYRQAAGRGLQLLFYSVGIGQISSEVPQNLSASRPQDRQFILSSKKLLLSDSGFYLCAWSVLVGSPLHFGNGTRLTVT.

This clone has only one observation. The DNA for the CDR3 is TGTGCCAGCAGTGGGGGCAGAAATCAGCCCCAGCATTTT. Encoded protein: CASSGGRNQPQHF. The chain is built from TRBV25-1 and TRBJ1-5, with TRBD1 as a possible D gene (5 bases). Germline-derived CDR1 and CDR2 are MGHDK and SYGVNS. V was pared by 4 bases and J by 4 bases, with 8 bases between. This CDR3 is 13 amino acids long.

This chain joins TRBV7-9 and TRBJ2-5, with D maybe TRBD2 (6 bases). The CDR3 has 18 amino acids. Germline V gene data show CDR1 as SEHNR and CDR2 as FQNEAQ (reference sequence). Trimming stripped 5 bases from V and 4 bases from J, with 26 bases between. The CDR3 sequence: CASSIGGLAATARETQYF. The CDR3 DNA follows: TGTGCCAGCAGCATCGGAGGGTTAGCCGCGACTGCAAGAGAGACCCAGTACTTC.

This chain connects TRBV6-2 or TRBV6-3 to TRBJ2-5, with TRBD2 as a possible D gene (5 bases). V was trimmed by 5 bases and J by 7 bases, leaving 8 bases between them. Germline CDR1 reads MNHEY; CDR2 reads SVGEGT. The CDR3 sequence is 11 residues long. For the CDR3, the DNA is TGTGCCAGCAGTGGACTTCGGACCCAGTACTTC. This encodes CASSGLRTQYF.

The V and J genes are TRBV6-5 and TRBJ1-3; D may be TRBD1 (5 bases). V was pared by 6 bases and J by 0 bases, with 12 bases between. Germline V CDR1 and CDR2: MNHEY, SVGAGI. The CDR3 length is 15 residues. The CDR3 reads CASSKGFPSGNTIYF. Here the CDR3 DNA reads TGTGCCAGCAGCAAGGGGTTCCCCTCTGGAAACACCATATATTTT.

The chain recombines TRBV3-1 (or the pseudogene TRBV3-2) with TRBJ2-5; no definite D call. Germline V gene data show CDR1 as LGHDT and CDR2 as YNNKEL (reference sequence). V was clipped by 3 bases and J by 2 bases, with 25 bases between them. This CDR3 comprises 19 residues. The CDR3 nucleotides are TGTGCCAGCAGCCAGACCATCATACGCCGCAGAACCTCTCAAGAGACCCAGTACTTC. Translation gives CASSQTIIRRRTSQETQYF.

As regards this clone: The sample carries other DNA sequences with the same CDR3. The J gene is TRBJ2-3, the V gene TRBV5-1; maybe TRBD1 (7 bases). V lost 1 base and J 4 bases, leaving 10 bases between the germline ends. The CDR3 is 14 residues long. In germline, CDR1 is SGHRS, CDR2 YFSETQ. CDR3 region: CASSLQGGSDTQYF. The CDR3 DNA sequence: TGCGCCAGCAGCTTGCAGGGGGGCTCAGATACGCAGTATTTT.

J is TRBJ1-1 and V is TRBV2, with D hard to call. The length of the CDR3 is 15 residues. V was pared by 3 bases and J by 0 bases, with 11 bases between. Germline CDR1 is SNHLY and CDR2 is FYNNEI. The CDR3 loop reads CASSESPTLNTEAFF. The CDR3 nucleotides read TGTGCCAGCAGTGAGAGCCCTACGTTGAACACTGAAGCTTTCTTT.

The V gene is TRBV15, the J gene TRBJ2-7; 9 nucleotides match TRBD2. V was pared by 5 bases and J by 3 bases, with 5 bases of the junction left unmatched. This CDR3 region has 14 residues. The V gene's germline CDR1 is LNHNV and CDR2 YYDKDF (reference sequence). The DNA of the CDR3 is TGTGCCACCAGCCGGGGGACTAGCTTCTACGAGCAGTACTTC. It yields the protein CATSRGTSFYEQYF.

The chain has TRBV10-3 and TRBJ2-5, with D tentatively TRBD2 (6 bases). Between the trimmed V and J ends, which lost 5 bases and 4 bases, there was a span of 17 bases. The CDR3 has 15 residues. Germline V lookup: CDR1 ENHRY, CDR2 SYGVKD. The CDR3 reads CAISFGGVGGETQYF. The DNA of the CDR3 is TGTGCCATCAGTTTCGGCGGAGTGGGAGGAGAGACCCAGTACTTC.

The chain is built from TRBV27 and TRBJ2-2; a possible D gene is TRBD1 (6 bases). Trimming left V 2 bases short and J 6 bases short, with 10 bases between. There are 14 residues in the CDR3. The germline gives CDR1 MNHEY, CDR2 SMNVEV (reference sequence). CDR3 residues: CASSLTGIPGELFF. The CDR3 DNA reads as TGTGCCAGCAGTTTAACAGGGATTCCCGGGGAGCTGTTTTTT.

V is TRBV11-1 and J is TRBJ2-1; 7 bases match TRBD2. This CDR3 comprises 15 residues. J gave up 12 bases and V 3 bases, and 14 bases lay outside the gene matches. Germline values: CDR1 SGHAT, CDR2 FQDESV (reference sequence). For the CDR3, the DNA is TGTGCCAGCAGCTTTTCCGAGGGAGGGCTCGACAGGCAGTTCTTC. Translating gives CASSFSEGGLDRQFF.

The chain couples TRBV25-1 to TRBJ1-1; D call uncertain. V dropped 4 bases and J dropped 0 bases, with 9 bases sitting between them. The CDR3 sequence is 14 residues long. CDR1 and CDR2 from the germline V gene are MGHDK and SYGVNS. The CDR3 bases are TGTGCCAGCAGTGTGGGCCAGATGAACACTGAAGCTTTCTTT. Protein product: CASSVGQMNTEAFF.

In DNA, the CDR3 is TGTGCCACCAGTGTGGGGGGAAGGGATGAGCAGTTCTTC. Amino acid sequence: CATSVGGRDEQFF. This chain links TRBV24-1 with TRBJ2-1; D may be TRBD2 (6 bases). CDR3 size: 13 residues. CDR1 and CDR2 (germline): KGHDR, SFDVKD. Trimming took off 5 bases at V and 8 bases at J, with 12 bases between the two ends.

The V call is TRBV4-3, the J call TRBJ2-5, with 12 bases matching TRBD2. Germline V lookup: CDR1 LGHNA, CDR2 YSLEER. The CDR3 runs 17 residues. The V segment lost 0 bases and the J segment 7 bases; nucleotides outside the gene matches: 9. The CDR3 loop reads CASSQDRLAGGQGTQYF. CDR3 nucleotide sequence: TGCGCCAGCAGCCAAGATCGGCTAGCGGGGGGGCAGGGGACCCAGTACTTC.

The V gene is TRBV30, the J gene TRBJ1-2; no clear D gene. CDR3 length: 15 residues. Trimming pared 0 bases from V and 4 bases from J, leaving 15 bases between. Germline CDR1 is GTSNPN and CDR2 is SVGIG (reference sequence). CDR3 sequence reads: CAWSVSSDVFYGYTF. In DNA, the CDR3 is TGTGCCTGGAGTGTAAGTTCGGATGTTTTCTATGGCTACACCTTC.

CDR3 protein: CAWSLLFREAFF. The CDR3 nucleotides read TGTGCCTGGAGCCTCCTATTCCGTGAAGCTTTCTTT. This sequence joins TRBV30 and TRBJ1-1; no firm D call. Germline lookup yields CDR1 GTSNPN and CDR2 SVGIG (reference sequence). Trimming left V 3 bases short and J 7 bases short, with 12 bases between. The CDR3 length is 12 residues. Drawing the rest from reference TRBV30 and TRBJ1-1, the complete variable domain is SQTIHQWPATLVQPVGSPLSLECTVEGTSNPNLYWYRQAAGRGLQLLFYSVGIGQISSEVPQNLSASRPQDRQFILSSKKLLLSDSGFYLCAWSLLFREAFFGQGTRLTVV.

J is TRBJ2-3 and V is TRBV18, with TRBD2 identical over 8 bases. This CDR3 has 15 amino acids. CDR1 and CDR2 (germline): KGHSH, LQKENI. V lost 2 bases, J lost 3 bases, and 4 bases stayed unmatched. CDR3 DNA: TGTGCCAGCTCACCAGAGACTAGCGCGACAGATACGCAGTATTTT. Amino acid sequence: CASSPETSATDTQYF.

The J gene is TRBJ1-1, the V gene TRBV9; D is ambiguous. V lost 0 bases to trimming and J lost 1 base, with 10 bases between them. The CDR3 has 15 amino acids. The V gene's germline CDR1 is SGDLS and CDR2 YYNGEE. The CDR3: CASSVDQSQNTEAFF. DNA of the CDR3: TGTGCCAGCAGCGTAGATCAGTCTCAGAACACTGAAGCTTTCTTT.

The chain combines TRBV10-3 with TRBJ2-2, with 10 bases that match TRBD2. CDR3 length equals 16 residues. Germline loops: CDR1 ENHRY, CDR2 SYGVKD. J was trimmed by 3 bases and V by 3 bases; bases with no gene match: 4. The CDR3 coding sequence is TGTGCCATCAGTGAAGGACTAGCGGAGGACACCGGGGAGCTGTTTTTT. Translating gives CAISEGLAEDTGELFF.

The chain is built from TRBV2 and TRBJ2-5; 12 bases fit TRBD2. CDR3 size: 15 residues. The ends lost 6 bases at V and 4 bases at J; junction bases unmatched: 6. The V gene's germline CDR1 is SNHLY and CDR2 FYNNEI. DNA for the CDR3: TGTGCCAGCAGGCCTAGCGGGGGGGCCTTAGAGACCCAGTACTTC. It yields the protein CASRPSGGALETQYF.

The chain uses TRBV6-1 and TRBJ1-4; a weak D match, TRBD1 (5 bases). Trimming took off 4 bases at V and 5 bases at J, with 20 bases between the two ends. The CDR3 spans 17 residues. Germline CDR1 is MNHNS and CDR2 is SASEGT. The CDR3 region is CASSVGGGRTQNEKLFF. CDR3 nucleotides: TGTGCCAGCAGTGTCGGAGGCGGGCGGACACAAAATGAAAAACTGTTTTTT.

The J gene is TRBJ2-5, the V gene TRBV12-5; D remains ambiguous. The V gene's germline CDR1 is LGHNT and CDR2 FRNRAP. Trimming shortened V by 6 bases and J by 1 base, and 12 bases separated the two germline ends. This CDR3 region has 14 residues. In DNA, the CDR3 is TGTGCTAGTGGCCGCGTGGGATTCCAAGAGACCCAGTACTTC. Translation: CASGRVGFQETQYF. Complete variable domain (other parts from reference TRBV12-5 and TRBJ2-5): DARVTQTPRHKVTEMGQEVTMRCQPILGHNTVFWYRQTMMQGLELLAYFRNRAPLDDSGMPKDRFSAEMPDATLATLKIQPSEPRDSAVYFCASGRVGFQETQYFGPGTRLLVL.

This clone was seen just once. This chain joins TRBV5-4 and TRBJ1-2; D perhaps matches TRBD1 (5 bases). Germline loops: CDR1 SGHNT, CDR2 YYREEE (reference sequence). V lost 0 bases to trimming and J lost 7 bases, with 16 bases between them. The length of the CDR3 is 15 residues. In DNA, the CDR3 is TGTGCCAGCAGCTTGGAGAGGCAGGGAAGGGGTGGCTACACCTTC. The encoded protein is CASSLERQGRGGYTF.

This sequence joins TRBV11-2 and TRBJ2-7, with 9 nucleotides matching TRBD2. The CDR3 has 16 amino acids. CDR1 is SGHAT, CDR2 FQNNGV, per germline. V shed 5 bases, J shed 3 bases, and the junction held 11 bases outside the gene matches. The CDR3 sequence: CASSATGTSKIYEQYF. The CDR3 DNA sequence: TGTGCCAGCAGCGCAACCGGGACTAGCAAAATCTACGAGCAGTACTTC.

V and J are TRBV19 and TRBJ2-2, with no clear D. V was trimmed by 7 bases and J by 7 bases, leaving 22 bases between them. Germline V gene lookup returns CDR1 LNHDA and CDR2 SQIVND (reference sequence). The CDR3 is made up of 16 amino acids. The DNA of the CDR3 is TGTGCCAGTACCAAACTCCGGGTGGGAACAAGCGGGGAGCTGTTTTTT. Its protein is CASTKLRVGTSGELFF.

The rearrangement uses TRBV18 and TRBJ2-7; 7 nucleotides align to TRBD1. V gave up 0 bases and J gave up 3 bases; unmatched junction bases: 8. The CDR3 contains 16 residues. CDR1 is KGHSH, CDR2 LQKENI, per germline. The CDR3 nucleotides read TGTGCCAGCTCACCACCTTCTTCGGGACAGAGCTACGAGCAGTACTTC. Translating gives CASSPPSSGQSYEQYF.

The chain links TRBV19 to TRBJ1-5; 7 nucleotides line up with TRBD1. This CDR3 has 14 amino acids. Germline trimming cut 10 bases from V and 4 bases from J; bases unmatched to any gene: 10. Germline values: CDR1 LNHDA, CDR2 SQIVND (reference sequence). This chain's CDR3 is CATSTGLGNQPQHF. The DNA of the CDR3 is TGTGCCACCTCGACAGGGCTCGGAAATCAGCCCCAGCATTTT.

The chain recombines TRBV5-1 with TRBJ2-5; no definite D call. Germline lookup yields CDR1 SGHRS and CDR2 YFSETQ. Trimming stripped 4 bases from V and 0 bases from J, with 10 bases between. There are 14 residues in the CDR3. The CDR3 loop reads CASSTRRYQETQYF. CDR3 sequence (DNA): TGCGCCAGCAGCACTCGACGGTACCAAGAGACCCAGTACTTC.

The gene calls are TRBV2 and TRBJ2-3, with 14 bases matching TRBD2. Unmatched junction bases numbered 9, after V lost 6 bases and J lost 1 base. Looked up from germline, CDR1 is SNHLY and CDR2 is FYNNEI. The CDR3 totals 18 residues. CDR3 residues: CASRQQPGLAGGTDTQYF. The CDR3 nucleotides read TGTGCCAGCAGGCAACAACCGGGACTAGCGGGGGGCACAGATACGCAGTATTTT.

V usage is TRBV19 and J usage is TRBJ1-5; 10 positions match TRBD1. The germline gives CDR1 LNHDA, CDR2 SQIVND (reference sequence). The CDR3 contains 15 residues. After removal of 5 bases from V and 4 bases from J, the junction contained 5 bases not matched to a gene. The CDR3 region is CASSWDRGPNQPQHF. The CDR3 DNA is TGTGCCAGTAGTTGGGACAGGGGTCCAAATCAGCCCCAGCATTTT.